The 26 T cell receptor beta chains below all came from one sample that was sequenced in a study of blood T cells in healthy people across ages. A J-beta primer mix and a sample-barcoded 5' primer were used in a second PCR of about 7 to 12 cycles. A single record per CDR3 protein comes from TCRdb applying MiXCR to the 5' RACE reads. The sample gives 750,000 to 850,000 distinct CDR3 sequences, 20% to 25% of which show up once; approximately 3.7% is in the top ten. This sample was also put to use in a study of T cells of mothers and their children.

What was sequenced was blood. These TCRs come from a boy aged 10-17 years in good health.

The chain uses TRBV12-3 or TRBV12-4 and TRBJ1-5, with D unresolved. Trimming stripped 3 bases from V and 3 bases from J, with 9 bases between. The CDR3 is 14 residues long. CDR3 loop: CASSFGQDNQPQHF. In DNA, the CDR3 is TGTGCCAGCAGTTTCGGGCAGGACAATCAGCCCCAGCATTTT.

This clonotype was picked up a small number of times. The chain has TRBV4-2 and TRBJ2-5; 12 positions match TRBD2. The J call may be mistaken, given a closer DNA end match to TRBJ2-1. This CDR3 region has 17 residues. Per the germline V gene, CDR1 is LGHNA and CDR2 is YNFKEQ. The CDR3 coding sequence is TGTGCCAGCAGCCAAGATCCGACTAGCGGGAGTAGCGATGAGCAGTTCTTC. Amino acid sequence: CASSQDPTSGSSDEQFF.

A few counts support this clonotype. The genes are TRBV20-1 and TRBJ2-4, with 7 nucleotides matching TRBD2. The CDR3 sequence is 14 residues long. J lost 8 bases, V lost 1 base, and 8 bases had no gene match. CDR1 and CDR2 (germline): DFQATT, SNEGSKA (reference sequence). CDR3 residues: CSARGPGGSDIQYF. The CDR3 coding sequence is TGCAGTGCTAGAGGCCCCGGGGGGTCGGACATTCAGTACTTC.

CDR3 region: CSAATAEAANEKLFF. CDR3 in DNA: TGCAGTGCTGCCACCGCAGAGGCCGCTAATGAAAAACTGTTTTTT. V gene TRBV20-1 combines with J gene TRBJ1-4; D is unresolved. Trimming took off 5 bases at V and 3 bases at J, with 16 bases between the two ends. The CDR3 spans 15 residues. Germline V lookup: CDR1 DFQATT, CDR2 SNEGSKA (reference sequence).

This clonotype appeared a single time. A junction end diverges from the germline sequence, so it may reflect a read error. The J gene is TRBJ1-1, the V gene TRBV7-8; D remains ambiguous. Germline values: CDR1 SGHVS, CDR2 FQNEAQ. This CDR3 is built from 14 residues. CDR3 in DNA: TGTGCCAGCAGCTTAGACCAGGCGAGCACTGAAGCCTTCTTT. The encoded protein is CASSLDQASTEAFF.

This clonotype showed up just a few times. The genes are TRBV12-3 or TRBV12-4 and TRBJ2-7, with D maybe TRBD2 (6 bases). The end of the DNA is better explained by TRBJ2-5, so the J call may be wrong. This CDR3 has 16 residues. The CDR3: CASSLLGGGGRETQYF. In DNA form, the CDR3 reads TGTGCCAGCAGTTTACTTGGAGGTGGGGGGAGAGAGACCCAGTACTTC.

V is TRBV7-9 and J is TRBJ1-1; 7 nucleotides align to TRBD1. The junction had 6 bases not matched to a gene; V was cut back by 5 bases and J by 3 bases. This CDR3 is 14 amino acids long. CDR1 is SEHNR, CDR2 FQNEAQ, per germline (reference sequence). The CDR3 nucleotides read TGTGCCAGCAGCCAGACAGGGACAGACACTGAAGCTTTCTTT. It specifies CASSQTGTDTEAFF.

This rearrangement joins TRBV7-8 to TRBJ1-2; possibly TRBD1 for D (6 bases). V was pared by 8 bases and J by 4 bases, with 20 bases between. CDR1 and CDR2 from the germline V gene are SGHVS and FQNEAQ. The CDR3 is 15 residues long. DNA of the CDR3: TGTGCCAGCCTGCCCGGGCGGGGGCTAGTCTATGGCTACACCTTC. It yields the protein CASLPGRGLVYGYTF.

V gene TRBV27 combines with J gene TRBJ2-5; D assignment may be TRBD1 or TRBD2 (5 bases each). The J call may not be correct, given that the DNA end is closer to TRBJ2-1. This CDR3 is 12 amino acids long. Germline V gives CDR1 MNHEY, CDR2 SMNVEV (reference sequence). CDR3 coding DNA: TGTGCCAGCAGAGGACTCCCAGGGGAGCAGTTCTTC. Encoded protein: CASRGLPGEQFF.

J is TRBJ2-5 and V is TRBV7-9, with D possibly called TRBD1 or TRBD2 (5 bases each). The CDR3 is 17 amino acids. Germline V gene data show CDR1 as SEHNR and CDR2 as FQNEAQ (reference sequence). V was pared by 1 base and J by 5 bases, with 20 bases between. The CDR3 nucleotides are TGTGCCAGCAGCTTAGGACCCGGGACCCTGATCGGGGAGACCCAGTACTTC. It is translated as CASSLGPGTLIGETQYF.

The V and J genes are TRBV6-2 or TRBV6-3 and TRBJ2-7; the D gene is possibly TRBD2 (7 bases). Trimming left V 4 bases short and J 3 bases short, with 22 bases between. Germline V gives CDR1 MNHEY, CDR2 SVGEGT. The CDR3 has 17 amino acids. The CDR3 coding sequence is TGTGCCAGCAGTTGTCCGGGGGGCAGGGAAGAGGACTACGAGCAGTACTTC. The encoded protein is CASSCPGGREEDYEQYF.

A few counts support this clonotype. This CDR3 reads CASSSPGGGAGQPQHF. CDR3 nucleotides: TGTGCCAGCAGTTCCCCGGGAGGGGGGGCGGGTCAGCCCCAGCATTTT. The rearrangement uses TRBV6-6 and TRBJ1-5; D perhaps matches TRBD1 (6 bases). Germline values: CDR1 MNHNY, CDR2 SVGAGI (reference sequence). The CDR3 totals 16 residues. V dropped 4 bases and J dropped 6 bases, with 19 bases sitting between them.

This chain links TRBV29-1 with TRBJ2-5; 11 nucleotides agree with TRBD2. The J call may be faulty, since TRBJ2-7 better matches the DNA end. The germline V gene encodes CDR1 SQVTM and CDR2 ANQGSEA. The CDR3 loop spans 14 amino acids. CDR3 region: CSALAGGPPYEQYF. The CDR3 DNA reads as TGCAGCGCCTTAGCGGGAGGGCCACCCTACGAGCAGTACTTC.

The DNA of the CDR3 is TGCAGCGCTTCGACAGGACCAAACACTGAAGCTTTCTTT. Its protein product is CSASTGPNTEAFF. This sequence joins TRBV29-1 and TRBJ1-1; tentative D call: TRBD1 (6 bases). Germline CDR1 and CDR2: SQVTM and ANQGSEA. Trimming removed 7 bases at V and 2 bases at J, with 14 bases between. The CDR3 contains 13 residues.

The rearrangement links TRBV5-1 to TRBJ1-1; D is possibly TRBD1 (6 bases). This CDR3 is 15 amino acids long. Between the trimmed V and J ends, which lost 4 bases and 5 bases, there was a span of 18 bases. Germline V gene sequence: CDR1 SGHRS, CDR2 YFSETQ. The CDR3 DNA sequence: TGCGCCAGCAGCGCGTCCGGGACACTGGAGACTGAAGCTTTCTTT. This encodes CASSASGTLETEAFF.

The genes are TRBV5-1 and TRBJ2-2; TRBD1 aligns across 9 bases. The CDR3 sequence is 15 residues long. The germline V gene has CDR1 SGHRS and CDR2 YFSETQ. Trimming removed 0 bases from V and 4 bases from J; junction bases left unmatched: 1. CDR3 in DNA: TGCGCCAGCAGCTTGGGGGACAGGGTCACCGGGGAGCTGTTTTTT. This gives the protein CASSLGDRVTGELFF.

Only a few counts were recorded for this clonotype. In DNA form, the CDR3 reads TGTGCCAGCAGTTGGGGATACTATGGCTACACCTTC. As protein: CASSWGYYGYTF. The gene calls are TRBV28 and TRBJ1-2; D call uncertain. The CDR3 has 12 amino acids. V gave up 4 bases and J gave up 3 bases, with 6 bases separating them. Per the germline V gene, CDR1 is MDHEN and CDR2 is SYDVKM.

The rearrangement links TRBV7-2 to TRBJ2-5; 7 bases agree with TRBD2. The CDR3 spans 16 residues. Per the germline V gene, CDR1 is SGHTA and CDR2 is FQGNSA. Trimming cost V 2 bases and J 4 bases; bases outside gene matches: 10. CDR3: CASSLNQAGVRETQYF. The DNA of the CDR3 is TGTGCCAGCAGCTTAAATCAGGCGGGAGTGAGAGAGACCCAGTACTTC. Variable domain in full (rest from reference TRBV7-2 and TRBJ2-5): GAGVSQSPSNKVTEKGKDVELRCDPISGHTALYWYRQSLGQGLEFLIYFQGNSAPDKSGLPSDRFSAERTGGSVSTLTIQRTQQEDSAVYLCASSLNQAGVRETQYFGPGTRLLVL.

V is TRBV7-2 and J is TRBJ2-5; D perhaps matches TRBD1 (7 bases). This CDR3 contains 14 residues. CDR1 is SGHTA, CDR2 FQGNSA, per germline. The germline V and J ends were trimmed by 5 bases and 5 bases, with 15 bases remaining between them. The CDR3 sequence is CASSQGGSGETQYF. The CDR3 DNA sequence: TGTGCCAGCAGCCAGGGGGGTTCAGGGGAGACCCAGTACTTC.

This chain links TRBV5-1 with TRBJ1-4; 9 nucleotides align to TRBD1. The CDR3 sequence is 15 residues long. Germline assignment: CDR1 SGHRS and CDR2 YFSETQ. V lost 4 bases to trimming and J lost 8 bases; unmatched junction nucleotides: 9. CDR3 nucleotides: TGCGCCAGCAGCGCTCCGGGACAGGGTTACGAAAAACTGTTTTTT. Translating it yields CASSAPGQGYEKLFF.

The chain links TRBV5-1 to TRBJ1-1; 7 nucleotides line up with TRBD1. With 7 bases clipped from V and 4 bases from J, the junction kept 10 bases outside the gene matches. CDR3 length: 14 amino acids. Germline CDR1 SGHRS, CDR2 YFSETQ. The CDR3 is CASRLTGVSTEAFF. CDR3 nucleotide sequence: TGCGCCAGCCGACTCACAGGGGTGAGCACTGAAGCTTTCTTT.

The chain employs TRBV7-2 and TRBJ1-2; D perhaps matches TRBD1 (6 bases). The CDR3 contains 13 residues. Germline V gene lookup returns CDR1 SGHTA and CDR2 FQGNSA. Between the trimmed V and J ends, which lost 5 bases and 6 bases, there was a span of 13 bases. The CDR3 region has the DNA TGTGCCAGCAGCCCCTCTCCAGGGGATGGCTACACCTTC. This sequence encodes CASSPSPGDGYTF.

V is TRBV20-1 and J is TRBJ2-5; 13 bases fit TRBD2. The V gene end was trimmed by 5 bases and the J gene end by 4 bases; junction bases not matched to a gene: 1. This CDR3 region has 13 residues. Germline V CDR1 and CDR2: DFQATT, SNEGSKA (reference sequence). The CDR3 reads CSARTSGRETQYF. The CDR3 DNA is TGCAGTGCTCGGACTAGCGGGAGAGAGACCCAGTACTTC.

This clonotype was seen a handful of times. The rearrangement joins TRBV7-2 to TRBJ1-4; TRBD1 is a possible D gene (5 bases). The length of the CDR3 is 16 residues. The germline CDR1 and CDR2 sequences are SGHTA and FQGNSA. Trimming stripped 4 bases from V and 0 bases from J, with 12 bases between. The CDR3 spells CASSSGRAATNEKLFF. The CDR3 DNA sequence: TGTGCCAGCAGCTCGGGACGGGCGGCAACTAATGAAAAACTGTTTTTT.

The V gene is TRBV3-1, the J gene TRBJ2-7; 9 bases line up with TRBD2. The CDR3 loop spans 16 amino acids. The germline CDR1 and CDR2 sequences are LGHDT and YNNKEL (reference sequence). Trimming cost V 0 bases and J 7 bases; bases outside gene matches: 10. In DNA form, the CDR3 reads TGTGCCAGCAGCCAAGATGGGACTAGCTTGGGTCGGGAGCAGTACTTC. This gives the protein CASSQDGTSLGREQYF.

The rearrangement uses TRBV6-5 and TRBJ1-4; D unresolved. The CDR3 contains 14 residues. From germline, CDR1 is MNHEY and CDR2 SVGAGI. Trimming left V 0 bases short and J 4 bases short, with 6 bases between. CDR3 amino acids: CASSYSLSNEKLFF. The DNA of the CDR3 is TGTGCCAGCAGTTACTCGCTCAGTAATGAAAAACTGTTTTTT.